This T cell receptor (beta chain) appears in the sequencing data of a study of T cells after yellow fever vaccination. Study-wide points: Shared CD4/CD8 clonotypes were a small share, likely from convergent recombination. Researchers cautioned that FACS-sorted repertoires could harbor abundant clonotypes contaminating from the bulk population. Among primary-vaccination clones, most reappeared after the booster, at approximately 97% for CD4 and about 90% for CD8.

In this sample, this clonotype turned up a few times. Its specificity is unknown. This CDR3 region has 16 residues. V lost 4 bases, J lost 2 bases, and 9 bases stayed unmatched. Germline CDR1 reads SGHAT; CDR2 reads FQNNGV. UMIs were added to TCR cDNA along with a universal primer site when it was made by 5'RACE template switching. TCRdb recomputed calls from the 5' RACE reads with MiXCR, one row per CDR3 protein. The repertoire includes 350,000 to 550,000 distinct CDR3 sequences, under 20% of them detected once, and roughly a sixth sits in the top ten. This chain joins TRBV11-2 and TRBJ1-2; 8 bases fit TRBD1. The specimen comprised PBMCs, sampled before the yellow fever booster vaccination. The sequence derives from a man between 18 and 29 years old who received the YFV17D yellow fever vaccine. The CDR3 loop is CASSSLKRTGNYGYTF. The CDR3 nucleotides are TGTGCCAGCAGCTCACTCAAGAGGACAGGGAACTATGGCTACACCTTC.